This T cell receptor (beta chain) was recovered during a study of T cells in Graves' hyperthyroidism and ophthalmopathy. Amplification of TCR beta CDR3 regions used RNA as the template. The HTBI primer set was used in a first-round RT-PCR of the TCR CDR3. TCRdb redid the calling of the multiplex PCR reads with MiXCR, one entry per CDR3 protein. This table has around 760,000 distinct CDR3 sequences, around a third appearing once. In its sample, this clonotype was seen many times. There are 14 residues in the CDR3. The ends were cut back, 7 bases at V and 2 bases at J, with 17 bases in the middle. The germline CDR1 and CDR2 sequences are SQVTM and ANQGSEA.

This clonotype was obtained from a woman in her thirties or forties with Graves' hyperthyroidism. This chain connects TRBV29-1 to TRBJ1-2; D is unresolved. The sample consisted of blood. CDR3 in DNA: TGCAGCGCGGAAGGTCTAGCGGGGAACTATGGCTACACCTTC. As protein: CSAEGLAGNYGYTF.